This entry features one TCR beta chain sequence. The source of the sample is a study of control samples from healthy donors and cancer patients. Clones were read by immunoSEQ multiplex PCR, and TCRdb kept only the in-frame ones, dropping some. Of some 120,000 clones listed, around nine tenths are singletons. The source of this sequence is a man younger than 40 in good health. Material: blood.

The CDR3 loop reads CASSWKRGYEQYF. The CDR3 DNA reads TGTGCCAGCAGTTGGAAAAGGGGCTACGAGCAGTACTTC. The chain carries TRBV12-3 or TRBV12-4 and TRBJ2-7, with D maybe TRBD1 (5 bases). The CDR3 consists of 13 residues. V lost 4 bases and J 3 bases, leaving 10 bases between the germline ends.